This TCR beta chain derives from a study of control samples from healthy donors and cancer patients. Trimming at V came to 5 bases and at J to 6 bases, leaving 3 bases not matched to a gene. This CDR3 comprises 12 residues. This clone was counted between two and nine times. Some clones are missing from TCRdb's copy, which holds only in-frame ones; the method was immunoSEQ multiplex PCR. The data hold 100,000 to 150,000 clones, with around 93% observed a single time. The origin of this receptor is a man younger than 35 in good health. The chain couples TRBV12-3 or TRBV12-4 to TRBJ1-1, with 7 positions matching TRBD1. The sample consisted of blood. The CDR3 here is CASSPTGAEAFF. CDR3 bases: TGTGCCAGCAGTCCCACAGGGGCTGAAGCTTTCTTT.